One and the same sample provided the 9 T cell receptor beta chains below, sequenced in a study of T-cell memory formation after mild COVID-19. TCRdb passed the 5' RACE reads through MiXCR, listing each CDR3 protein once. The sample includes over 450,000 distinct CDR3 sequences, roughly 22% of them seen just once. Sequencing was carried out using PBMCs or a T cell subset sorted from them (not recorded which). The receptors originated from an adult woman who had mild COVID-19 (a few samples of this study predate the infection). Cell type and time point are not known.

This clonotype was picked up a small number of times. The germline gene is not matched at one end of the junction; a read error may be the cause. This sequence joins TRBV4-2 and TRBJ2-7; D call uncertain. This CDR3 is built from 9 residues. CDR1 LGHNA and CDR2 YNFKEQ come from the germline V gene. The CDR3 coding sequence is TGTGCCAGCAGCCAAGTCGCAGACTTC. Translation gives CASSQVADF.

This clonotype came up a few times. The V call is TRBV6-6, the J call TRBJ1-5; 8 bases line up with TRBD1. CDR1 is MNHNY, CDR2 SVGAGI, per germline (reference sequence). The CDR3 loop spans 14 amino acids. V lost 6 bases, J lost 6 bases, and 7 bases stayed unmatched. CDR3 nucleotide sequence: TGTGCCAGCAGACTCGGGACAGGCGGTCAGCCCCAGCATTTT. The encoded protein is CASRLGTGGQPQHF.

A few counts support this clonotype. This chain links TRBV7-9 with TRBJ2-2; 8 bases are a match to TRBD1. The CDR3 extends over 16 amino acids. CDR1 is SEHNR, CDR2 FQNEAQ, per germline (reference sequence). V trimming: 5 bases; J trimming: 1 base; junction bases outside the gene matches: 6. CDR3 coding DNA: TGTGCCAGCAGCCCCCTTGACAGGGGGAACACCGGGGAGCTGTTTTTT. Encoded protein: CASSPLDRGNTGELFF.

This clonotype was found a few times. The chain links TRBV29-1 to TRBJ1-1; unclear D gene. The germline V gene encodes CDR1 SQVTM and CDR2 ANQGSEA. The CDR3 runs to 11 residues. V gave up 3 bases and J gave up 7 bases, with 9 bases separating them. CDR3 residues: CSVDRLGEAFF. The DNA of the CDR3 is TGCAGCGTTGACCGACTTGGTGAAGCTTTCTTT.

This clonotype was seen more than once but under ten times. The chain is built from TRBV20-1 and TRBJ2-7; 8 bases line up with TRBD2. The CDR3 is 17 amino acids. In germline, CDR1 is DFQATT, CDR2 SNEGSKA (reference sequence). The V and J ends lost 6 bases and 2 bases, in that order; junction bases with no gene match: 18. In DNA, the CDR3 is TGCAGTGCCCGACCTCTAGTAAGATCGGGAGGGCCCTACGAGCAGTACTTC. Protein: CSARPLVRSGGPYEQYF.

This clonotype was detected a few times. The chain is built from TRBV4-1 and TRBJ1-2, with a possible D match to TRBD1 (6 bases). V was cut by 3 bases and J by 1 base, with 18 bases left in between. This CDR3 is 17 amino acids long. CDR1 is MGHRA and CDR2 is YSYEKL in the germline V gene. This CDR3 reads CASSQGVRGGGNYGYTF. CDR3 nucleotide sequence: TGCGCCAGCAGCCAGGGCGTGAGGGGAGGGGGTAACTATGGCTACACCTTC.

The chain recombines TRBV11-3 with TRBJ1-1; D perhaps matches TRBD1 (5 bases). This CDR3 has 13 residues. CDR1 is SGHNT and CDR2 is YENEEA in the germline V gene. Trimming removed 2 bases from V and 7 bases from J, with 11 bases in between. In DNA form, the CDR3 reads TGTGCCAGCAGCTTACCTACTAGGGGTGAAGCTTTCTTT. It specifies CASSLPTRGEAFF.

The genes are TRBV20-1 and TRBJ1-6; no reliable D call. Germline loops: CDR1 DFQATT, CDR2 SNEGSKA (reference sequence). The CDR3 sequence is 14 residues long. The germline V and J ends were trimmed by 4 bases and 5 bases, with 12 bases remaining between them. CDR3: CSATGSGNNSPLHF. The CDR3 nucleotides read TGCAGTGCTACAGGCTCGGGTAATAATTCACCCCTCCACTTT.

The chain employs TRBV6-5 and TRBJ2-2; D remains unclear. Germline CDR1 reads MNHEY; CDR2 reads SVGAGI. This CDR3 region has 14 residues. The V end was cut by 2 bases, the J end by 7 bases, with 11 bases between. The CDR3 region is CASSYHNTNGELFF. The CDR3 nucleotides read TGTGCCAGCAGTTACCATAACACGAACGGGGAGCTGTTTTTT.